This entry concerns a single T cell receptor (beta chain). The sample belongs to a study of T cell responses to AZD1222 COVID-19 vaccine. The ends were cut back, 8 bases at V and 3 bases at J, with 10 bases in the middle. CDR1 and CDR2 from the germline V gene are LGHNA and YNFKEQ. The CDR3 sequence is 13 residues long. Sequencing was performed with immunoSEQ multiplex PCR; in TCRdb, only in-frame clones are kept and a portion is missing. The table records roughly 130,000 clones, approximately 88% of them present only once. The clonotype was recovered from an adult in good health. Sequencing was performed on peripheral blood, taken on day 0 of MenACWY control vaccination. The gene calls are TRBV4-2 and TRBJ2-2, with D perhaps matching TRBD2 (6 bases). The CDR3 region has the DNA TGTGCCAGCGCGACGGGGGACACCGGGGAGCTGTTTTTT. Protein sequence: CASATGDTGELFF.